The clone carrying this TCR beta chain was picked up a small number of times. These data originate in a study of blood T cell repertoires in COVID-19. Per the original data handling: Quantification of nucleated cells was approximated via reference gene primer amplification. TCRdb's table, derived via immunoSEQ multiplex PCR, lists solely in-frame clones and lacks some. D and trimming come from the DNA, and the V and J calls and clone size come from that table. The sample holds 450,000 to 500,000 clones, 70% to 90% seen once. There are 18 residues in the CDR3. Germline CDR1 reads SGHTS; CDR2 reads YDEGEE. Trimming took 3 bases from V and 0 from J, leaving 19 bases between them.

The sequence derives from a human donor in a cohort sampled during active COVID-19. The V and J genes are TRBV5-8 and TRBJ1-3, with unresolved D. The sample was peripheral blood. The CDR3 here is CASSSRRRAFPSGNTIYF. The CDR3, as DNA: TGTGCCAGCAGCTCGCGTAGGAGGGCCTTCCCCTCTGGAAACACCATATATTTT.